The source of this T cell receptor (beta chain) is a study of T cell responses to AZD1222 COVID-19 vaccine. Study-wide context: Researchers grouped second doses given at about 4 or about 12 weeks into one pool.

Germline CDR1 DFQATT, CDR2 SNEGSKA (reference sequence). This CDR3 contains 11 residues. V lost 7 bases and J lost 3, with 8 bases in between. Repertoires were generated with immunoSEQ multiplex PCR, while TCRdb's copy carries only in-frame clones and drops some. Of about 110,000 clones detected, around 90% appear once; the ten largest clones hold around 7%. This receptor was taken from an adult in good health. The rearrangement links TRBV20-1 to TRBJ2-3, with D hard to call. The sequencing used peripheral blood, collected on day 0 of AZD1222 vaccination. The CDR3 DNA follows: TGCAGTGTGGAGTGGACAGATACGCAGTATTTT. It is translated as CSVEWTDTQYF.